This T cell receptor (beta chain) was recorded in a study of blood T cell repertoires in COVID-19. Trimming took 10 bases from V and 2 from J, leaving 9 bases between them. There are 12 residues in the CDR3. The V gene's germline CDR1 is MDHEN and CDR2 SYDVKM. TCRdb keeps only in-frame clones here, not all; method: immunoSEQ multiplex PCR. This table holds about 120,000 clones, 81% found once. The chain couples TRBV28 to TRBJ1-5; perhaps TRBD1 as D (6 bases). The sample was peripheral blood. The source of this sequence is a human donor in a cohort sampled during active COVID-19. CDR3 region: CATEGGNQPQHF. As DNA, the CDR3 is TGTGCCACCGAGGGGGGCAATCAGCCCCAGCATTTT. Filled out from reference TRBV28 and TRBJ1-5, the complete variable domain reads DVKVTQSSRYLVKRTGEKVFLECVQDMDHENMFWYRQDPGLGLRLIYFSYDVKMKEKGDIPEGYSVSREKKERFSLILESASTNQTSMYLCATEGGNQPQHFGDGTRLSIL.